These 15 T cell receptor beta chains were sequenced from one sample in a study of CD8 T cells in ankylosing spondylitis. TCRdb processed the 5' RACE reads anew with MiXCR; each CDR3 protein has one entry. The data contain just under 550,000 distinct CDR3 sequences, about 13% of them singletons. No antigens are known for them. Study observations and caveats: Seemingly characteristic of ankylosing spondylitis blood was a TCR beta motif consisting of eight highly homologous variants.

Sequencing was carried out using blood, either unsorted or a sorted T cell fraction (not recorded which). The receptors here all came from a male donor with ankylosing spondylitis.

This clonotype was counted between two and nine times. The rearrangement joins TRBV20-1 to TRBJ1-4; D is undetermined. This CDR3 is 14 amino acids long. The germline gives CDR1 DFQATT, CDR2 SNEGSKA (reference sequence). Trimming shortened V by 2 bases and J by 4 bases, and 11 bases separated the two germline ends. CDR3 nucleotide sequence: TGCAGTGCTAGAAGAGCCCTCGGTAATGAAAAACTGTTTTTT. Its protein product is CSARRALGNEKLFF.

A word on this clonotype: A much larger clone sits a single nucleotide away, making a read error possible. As the CDR3 is not closed by the conserved phenylalanine or tryptophan, this likely results from a read error. The V and J genes are TRBV5-1 and TRBJ1-1; D ambiguous. Germline CDR1 reads SGHRS; CDR2 reads YFSETQ. There are 12 residues in the CDR3. With 2 bases removed from V and 3 bases from J, the gap between germline ends came to 5 bases. In DNA form, the CDR3 reads TGCGCCAGCAGCTTCCCGGACACTGAAGCTTTCTTA. Residues: CASSFPDTEAFL.

The sample holds a few counts of this clonotype. The chain couples TRBV14 to TRBJ1-1; the D gene is possibly TRBD1 (5 bases). Germline CDR1 is SGHDN and CDR2 is FVKESK. V lost 2 bases, J lost 4 bases, and 17 bases lay in between. CDR3 size: 16 residues. The CDR3 sequence: CASSQISQGFGTEAFF. The CDR3 region has the DNA TGTGCCAGCAGCCAAATCAGTCAGGGATTCGGCACTGAAGCTTTCTTT. Complete variable domain (other parts from reference TRBV14 and TRBJ1-1): EAGVTQFPSHSVIEKGQTVTLRCDPISGHDNLYWYRRVMGKEIKFLLHFVKESKQDESGMPNNRFLAERTGGTYSTLKVQPAELEDSGVYFCASSQISQGFGTEAFFGQGTRLTVV.

This clonotype showed up many times. The chain has TRBV15 and TRBJ1-2; 7 nucleotides agree with TRBD1. Germline V lookup: CDR1 LNHNV, CDR2 YYDKDF (reference sequence). V was pared by 8 bases and J by 3 bases, with 3 bases of the junction left unmatched. This CDR3 region has 12 residues. The CDR3 sequence is CATSQGDYGYTF. The CDR3 DNA sequence: TGTGCCACCTCGCAGGGGGACTATGGCTACACCTTC.

There are a few counts of this clonotype. In DNA form, the CDR3 reads TGTGCCAGCAGCTTTGGGCAGCTTAATGAAAAACTGTTTTTT. Protein product: CASSFGQLNEKLFF. The chain links TRBV7-8 to TRBJ1-4; unclear D gene. In germline, CDR1 is SGHVS, CDR2 FQNEAQ. Trimming pared 3 bases from V and 4 bases from J, leaving 9 bases between. The CDR3 consists of 14 residues.

The V and J genes are TRBV20-1 and TRBJ1-6; TRBD1 is a possible D gene (5 bases). In germline, CDR1 is DFQATT, CDR2 SNEGSKA (reference sequence). V lost 3 bases and J 8 bases, leaving 11 bases between the germline ends. The length of the CDR3 is 13 residues. The CDR3 is CSASQGADSPLHF. CDR3 in DNA: TGCAGTGCTAGTCAGGGTGCGGATTCACCCCTCCACTTT.

This clonotype appeared many times. The CDR3 reads CSVLFSETQYF. DNA for the CDR3: TGCAGCGTACTTTTTAGTGAGACCCAGTACTTC. V usage is TRBV29-1 and J usage is TRBJ2-5, with D hard to call. The CDR3 length is 11 residues. The germline CDR1 and CDR2 sequences are SQVTM and ANQGSEA. V was trimmed by 6 bases and J by 5 bases, leaving 10 bases between them.

In DNA form, the CDR3 reads TGTGCCAGCAGTTACTCAGATACAGGGACCGGGGAGCTGTTTTTT. It codes for CASSYSDTGTGELFF. The chain joins TRBV6-5 to TRBJ2-2; maybe TRBD1 (6 bases). Germline V gives CDR1 MNHEY, CDR2 SVGAGI. V lost 0 bases, J lost 5 bases, and 10 bases lay in between. The CDR3 is made up of 15 amino acids.

This clonotype was observed a handful of times. The gene calls are TRBV11-1 and TRBJ2-1; the match to TRBD2 covers 10 bases. Per the germline V gene, CDR1 is SGHAT and CDR2 is FQDESV (reference sequence). J was trimmed by 7 bases and V by 2 bases; bases with no gene match: 14. This CDR3 spans 18 amino acids. The CDR3 region is CASSLKVRLAGVQNEQFF. CDR3 DNA: TGTGCCAGCAGCTTAAAGGTTCGGCTAGCGGGAGTGCAAAATGAGCAGTTCTTC.

The gene calls are TRBV24-1 and TRBJ1-5; 8 nucleotides agree with TRBD1. The CDR3 totals 16 residues. V lost 3 bases to trimming and J lost 4 bases; unmatched junction nucleotides: 7. Per germline, CDR1 KGHDR and CDR2 SFDVKD. CDR3 bases: TGTGCCACCAGTGATCAGACGGGGACAGGAAATCAGCCCCAGCATTTT. Translating it yields CATSDQTGTGNQPQHF.

This clonotype showed up many times. The V call is TRBV7-9, the J call TRBJ1-5, with unresolved D. With 1 base removed from V and 4 bases from J, the gap between germline ends came to 5 bases. Germline assignment: CDR1 SEHNR and CDR2 FQNEAQ (reference sequence). CDR3 length: 13 amino acids. CDR3 region: CASSLDWNQPQHF. The CDR3 DNA follows: TGTGCCAGCAGCTTAGACTGGAATCAGCCCCAGCATTTT.

In the case of this clonotype: This may stem from a read error, because a much larger clone lies one nucleotide away. V usage is TRBV6-6 and J usage is TRBJ1-4; D call uncertain. The germline CDR1 and CDR2 sequences are MNHNY and SVGAGI (reference sequence). The CDR3 has 12 residues. V was pared by 4 bases and J by 7 bases, with 7 bases between. CDR3 loop: CASSCMGEKLFF. The CDR3 DNA sequence: TGTGCCAGCAGTTGTATGGGTGAAAAACTGTTTTTT.

This clonotype turned up a few times. The chain joins TRBV5-1 to TRBJ2-3, with 8 positions matching TRBD2. Looked up from germline, CDR1 is SGHRS and CDR2 is YFSETQ. The CDR3 contains 17 residues. Trimming at V came to 0 bases and at J to 1 base, leaving 7 bases not matched to a gene. CDR3 sequence: CASSLEIAGGGTDTQYF. The CDR3 DNA reads TGCGCCAGCAGCTTGGAAATCGCGGGAGGCGGCACAGATACGCAGTATTTT.

This clonotype was detected many times. V is TRBV20-1 and J is TRBJ2-3, with D unresolved. Germline loops: CDR1 DFQATT, CDR2 SNEGSKA (reference sequence). Between the trimmed V and J ends, which lost 1 base and 0 bases, there was a span of 2 bases. The CDR3 covers 12 residues. CDR3 sequence reads: CSARGSTDTQYF. The CDR3 DNA follows: TGCAGTGCTAGAGGCAGCACAGATACGCAGTATTTT.

The chain couples TRBV11-2 to TRBJ2-1, with 8 bases aligning to TRBD2. Unmatched junction bases numbered 13, after V lost 3 bases and J lost 6 bases. This CDR3 comprises 17 residues. From germline, CDR1 is SGHAT and CDR2 FQNNGV. CDR3 in amino acids: CASSFRYAGGLFNEQFF. The CDR3 DNA reads as TGTGCCAGCAGCTTCCGATATGCGGGAGGTCTTTTCAATGAGCAGTTCTTC.